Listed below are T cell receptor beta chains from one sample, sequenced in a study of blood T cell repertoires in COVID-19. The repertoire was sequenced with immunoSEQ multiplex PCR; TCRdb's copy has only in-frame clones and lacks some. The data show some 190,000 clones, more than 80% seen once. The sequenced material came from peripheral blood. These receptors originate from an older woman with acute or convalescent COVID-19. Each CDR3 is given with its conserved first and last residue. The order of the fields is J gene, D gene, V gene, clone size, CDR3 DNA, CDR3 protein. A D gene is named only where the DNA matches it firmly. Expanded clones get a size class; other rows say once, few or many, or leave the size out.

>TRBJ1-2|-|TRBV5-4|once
TGTGCCAGCAGCCCCGACAGCTATGGCTACACCTTC
CASSPDSYGYTF
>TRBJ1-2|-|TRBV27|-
TGTGCCAGCGGCTCTGAGAGGGTGAACTATGGCTACACCTTC
CASGSERVNYGYTF
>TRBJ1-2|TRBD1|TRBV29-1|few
TGCAGCGCCGAACAGGGGGCAGGTGGCTACACCTTC
CSAEQGAGGYTF
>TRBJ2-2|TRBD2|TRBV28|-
TGTGCCAGCAGTTACCCGACTTGGACTAGCGGGAGGCGGCACACCGGGGAGCTGTTTTTT
CASSYPTWTSGRRHTGELFF
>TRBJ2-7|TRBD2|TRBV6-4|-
TGTGCCAGCAGTGACCGGCTAGCGGGGGAGCAGTACTTC
CASSDRLAGEQYF
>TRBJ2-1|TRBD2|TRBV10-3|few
TGTGCCACCACCCCTGCGCGGGAGGGTAATGAGCAGTTCTTC
CATTPAREGNEQFF
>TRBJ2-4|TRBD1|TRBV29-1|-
TGCAGCGTTTTCGTAGGGGGCCCCGTCAAAAACATTCAGTACTTC
CSVFVGGPVKNIQYF
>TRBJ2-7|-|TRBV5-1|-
TGCGCCAGCAGCTTGGGCGGGGTCTACGAGCAGTACTTC
CASSLGGVYEQYF
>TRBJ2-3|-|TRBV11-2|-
TGTGCCAGCAGAAGTGGGCTAGCGACAGATACGCAGTATTTT
CASRSGLATDTQYF
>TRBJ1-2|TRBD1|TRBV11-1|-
TGTGCCAGCAGCTTCCGGACAGGGGTCGGCTACACCTTC
CASSFRTGVGYTF